This TCR beta chain derives from a study of blood T cell repertoires in COVID-19. Study details: The samples span acute and convalescent COVID-19 from the United States, Italy and Spain. In each case, the material was cDNA or gDNA derived from T cells, B-cell-depleted T cells, or PBMCs.

In the original workflow: Cell counts per sample came from amplifying reference gene primers. The assay was immunoSEQ multiplex PCR, and TCRdb's table has in-frame clones only and misses some. V and J calls and clone size are given by that table; D and trimming were obtained from the DNA. The sample has some 280,000 clones, 86% seen once. Unmatched junction bases numbered 11, after V lost 11 bases and J lost 2 bases. This CDR3 has 15 amino acids. Germline loops: CDR1 SGHAT, CDR2 FQDESV (reference sequence). The receptor's source is a woman between 25 and 40 years old with active or convalescent COVID-19. The chain employs TRBV11-1 and TRBJ2-3; 9 nucleotides agree with TRBD1. Sequencing input: peripheral blood. In DNA, the CDR3 is TGTGCCGTAGAGGGAACAGGGGGCGCCACAGATACGCAGTATTTT. It yields the protein CAVEGTGGATDTQYF.